Listed below are T cell receptor beta chains from one sample, sequenced in a study of blood T cell repertoires in COVID-19. The data were produced by immunoSEQ multiplex PCR, yet TCRdb's version contains in-frame clones alone and is incomplete. The sample yields a few hundred thousand clones, 75% to 90% seen once. Input material: peripheral blood. Receptors originate from a man in his fifties or sixties who had recovered from COVID-19. The CDR3 runs from the conserved cysteine through the conserved F or W. The D gene is left open where the match is weak. Size is stated for part of the rows, as once, few or many counts, or as a class when the clone is expanded.

J	size	V	D	DNA	CDR3
TRBJ1-2	.	TRBV18	.	TGTGCCAGCTCACCAAGTTCGACAGCAGACTATGGCTACACCTTC	CASSPSSTADYGYTF
TRBJ1-4	once	TRBV5-1	TRBD1	TGCGCCAGCAGCTTACAGGGGACTAATGAAAAACTGTTTTTT	CASSLQGTNEKLFF
TRBJ2-7	.	TRBV2	.	TGTGCCAGCAGTGGCATGTCCGTTTCGCGGGGTAGGGCCTCCTACGAGCAGTACTTC	CASSGMSVSRGRASYEQYF
TRBJ2-3	.	TRBV10-3	.	TGTGCCATCAGTGACGGGGTCACAGATACGCAGTATTTT	CAISDGVTDTQYF
TRBJ2-5	.	TRBV3-1/TRBV3-2	TRBD2	TGTGCCAGCAGCCAAATATCAGCGCTAGCGGGGCAAGAGACCCAGTACTTC	CASSQISALAGQETQYF
TRBJ1-2	few	TRBV3-1/TRBV3-2	.	TGTGCCAGCAGCCGAGGGCGGGAGCGGGCCTATGGCTACACCTTC	CASSRGRERAYGYTF
TRBJ1-6	.	TRBV4-2	.	TGTGCCAGCAGCCAAGAAGACAGCCGTGATTCACCCCTCCACTTT	CASSQEDSRDSPLHF
TRBJ2-2	.	TRBV7-2	TRBD2	TGTGCCAGCAGCTATGGGACTAGAAGTGGGGAGCTGTTTTTT	CASSYGTRSGELFF
TRBJ2-3	.	TRBV5-5	TRBD2	TGTGCCAGCAGCCCCAGAGCGGGAGGGGCAGATACGCAGTATTTT	CASSPRAGGADTQYF
TRBJ2-2	.	TRBV14	.	TGTGCCAGCAGCCGACAGGCGAACACCGGGGAGCTGTTTTTT	CASSRQANTGELFF
TRBJ2-2	.	TRBV15	TRBD1	TGTGCCACCAGCACGCGACAGGGGTACACCGGGGAGCTGTTTTTT	CATSTRQGYTGELFF
TRBJ2-1	.	TRBV12-3/TRBV12-4	.	TGTGCCAGCAGTTTAGGTCCAAATGAGCAGTTCTTC	CASSLGPNEQFF
TRBJ1-4	once	TRBV5-1	.	TGCGCCAGCAGCTTGGGGGGGAGGAAGGAAGAAAAACTGTTTTTT	CASSLGGRKEEKLFF
TRBJ2-2	.	TRBV3-1/TRBV3-2	.	TGTGCCAGCAGCCAAGATCACCTAAGATTGAACACCGGGGAGCTGTTTTTT	CASSQDHLRLNTGELFF
TRBJ1-1	once	TRBV18	.	TGTGCCAGCTCACCACCGGCCGGGGAGAACACTGAAGCTTTCTTT	CASSPPAGENTEAFF
TRBJ2-3	.	TRBV7-2	TRBD2	TGTGCCAGCAGCTTACATAGCGGGGGGGGATCCCCGGATACGCAGTATTTT	CASSLHSGGGSPDTQYF
TRBJ2-5	.	TRBV30	TRBD2	TGTGCCTGGAGTATCGGGCTAGCGGGGCCAGAGACCCAGTACTTC	CAWSIGLAGPETQYF
TRBJ1-1	once	TRBV11-2	.	TGTGCCAGCAGCTTCAGGTTGGTTACTGAAGCTTTCTTT	CASSFRLVTEAFF
TRBJ1-6	few	TRBV30	.	TGTGCCTGGAGCCCGACAAGCTATAATTCACCCCTCCACTTT	CAWSPTSYNSPLHF
TRBJ2-7	.	TRBV5-6	TRBD2	TGTGCCAGCAGCTTGGCGGGAGGAGGCAGGGCAGGGGAGCAGTACTTC	CASSLAGGGRAGEQYF
TRBJ2-7	.	TRBV30	.	TGTGCCTGGAGTGCGCTCGGAGTAAGCTCCTACGAGCAGTACTTC	CAWSALGVSSYEQYF
TRBJ1-4	.	TRBV6-5	.	TGTGCCAGCACTCCAGGGGCTTTAAGTGAAAAACTGTTTTTT	CASTPGALSEKLFF
TRBJ2-2	once	TRBV6-5	.	TGTGCCAGCAGAAGACAGGCGAACACCGGGGAGCTGTTTTTT	CASRRQANTGELFF
TRBJ2-5	.	TRBV28	TRBD2	TGTGCCAGCAGCAACGGGGGGGCTGTACGAGAGACCCAGTACTTC	CASSNGGAVRETQYF
TRBJ2-2	.	TRBV19	TRBD1	TGTGCCAGTAGTCCCCGGACAGGGCTGTTAGACGGGGAGCTGTTTTTT	CASSPRTGLLDGELFF
TRBJ2-7	.	TRBV28	.	TGTGCCAGCAGTTTACCCGGGGCCTACGAGCAGTACTTC	CASSLPGAYEQYF
TRBJ2-2	.	TRBV9	.	TGTGCCAGCAGCGACGGTGCGACCGGGGAGCTGTTTTTT	CASSDGATGELFF
TRBJ1-2	.	TRBV28	.	TGTGCCAGCAGTCCCACCGGAGGTAGATGGGGAGGCTACACCTTC	CASSPTGGRWGGYTF
TRBJ2-7	.	TRBV19	.	TGTGCCAGTAGTATTAATTCGGGACAAACCTACGAGCAGTACTTC	CASSINSGQTYEQYF
TRBJ1-1	.	TRBV29-1	TRBD1	TGCAGCGTCGCAGGGGGGCAGGAGGCGAACACTGAAGCTTTCTTT	CSVAGGQEANTEAFF
TRBJ2-2	.	TRBV5-1	.	TGCGCCAGCAGCTTGGTAGCAGGGGCCGGGGAGCTGTTTTTT	CASSLVAGAGELFF
TRBJ2-7	.	TRBV29-1	TRBD1	TGCAGCGCCGGACAGGGGGGCCGCGAGCAGTACTTC	CSAGQGGREQYF
TRBJ1-2	.	TRBV7-9	TRBD1	TGTGCCAGCAGCTCAGGACAGGGGGCTCGTTATGGCTACACCTTC	CASSSGQGARYGYTF
TRBJ1-1	.	TRBV21-1	.	TGTGCCAGCAGCAAAAGACAAGGGAGGGATGTCAACACTGAAGCTTTCTTT	CASSKRQGRDVNTEAFF
TRBJ1-3	.	TRBV7-8	.	TGTGCCAGCAGCTTTGAGGCTAGCTCTGGAAACACCATATATTTT	CASSFEASSGNTIYF
TRBJ2-1	.	TRBV10-2	TRBD1	TGCGCCAGCAGTGTACCGGGACAGGGGGGCAATGAGCAGTTCTTC	CASSVPGQGGNEQFF
TRBJ1-5	few	TRBV12-5	.	TGTGCTAGTGGTTGGGGGGGCAATCAGCCCCAGCATTTT	CASGWGGNQPQHF
TRBJ1-6	.	TRBV5-1	TRBD1	TGCGCCAGCAGCTTCGCAGGGACAGGGAGTTCGAGCTCCTATAATTCACCCCTCCACTTT	CASSFAGTGSSSSYNSPLHF
TRBJ1-1	.	TRBV19	.	TGTGCCAGTAGTATCCCCCCGAGGGACACTGAAGCTTTCTTT	CASSIPPRDTEAFF
TRBJ1-5	.	TRBV3-1/TRBV3-2	TRBD1	TGTGCCAGCAGCCTTAGACAGGGCGGGCAGCCCCAGCATTTT	CASSLRQGGQPQHF